This passage covers 20 T cell receptor beta chains from one sample sequenced in a study of tumor-infiltrating lymphocytes in oesophageal squamous cell carcinoma. Each CDR3 protein is one row after TCRdb ran MiXCR on the PCR reads. The sample shows about 11,000 distinct CDR3 sequences, around 51% of them seen only once. The sequencing input was esophageal tumor tissue. The receptors originated from a male donor with esophageal squamous cell carcinoma.

This chain links TRBV6-6 with TRBJ2-6; TRBD1 matches 9 bases. The end of the DNA is better explained by TRBJ2-5, so the J call may be wrong. CDR3 length: 18 residues. Germline CDR1 reads MNHNY; CDR2 reads SVGAGI (reference sequence). The CDR3 protein is CASSGGKWTGAKQETQYF. As DNA, the CDR3 is TGTGCCAGCAGTGGGGGGAAGTGGACAGGGGCGAAGCAAGAGACCCAGTACTTC.

Only one count was recorded for this clonotype. The CDR3 carries no conserved terminal phenylalanine or tryptophan, so it likely arises from a read error. The DNA is left out, because the CDR3 cannot be placed on it with certainty; the CDR3 is given as TCRdb lists it. The rearrangement links TRBV6-1 to TRBJ2-1; the table's D call TRBD1 went unverified against the DNA. CDR1 MNHNS and CDR2 SASEGT come from the germline V gene. The CDR3 is made up of 8 amino acids, end residues included. The CDR3 here is CASSERDR.

The sample holds many counts of this clonotype. The rearrangement links TRBV18 to TRBJ1-1, with 11 bases matching TRBD1. Germline assignment: CDR1 KGHSH and CDR2 LQKENI. After removal of 8 bases from V and 0 bases from J, the junction contained 8 bases not matched to a gene. This CDR3 has 16 residues. The CDR3 protein is CASTGDRGVLNTEAFF. The CDR3 DNA is TGTGCCAGCACCGGGGACAGGGGGGTTTTGAACACTGAAGCTTTCTTT.

This clonotype qualifies as large (0.1 to 1%). CDR3 in DNA: TGTGCCAGCAGCTTAGGGACTAGCTACAATGAGCAGTTCTTC. Protein: CASSLGTSYNEQFF. The chain links TRBV7-3 to TRBJ2-1; 8 bases fit TRBD2. This CDR3 has 14 residues. V shed 2 bases, J shed 3 bases, and the junction held 0 bases outside the gene matches. Germline CDR1 is SGHTA and CDR2 is FQGTGA.

The rearrangement links TRBV7-9 to TRBJ2-3, with 12 positions matching TRBD2. V trimming: 5 bases; J trimming: 0 bases; junction bases outside the gene matches: 6. CDR1 and CDR2 (germline): SEHNR, FQNEAQ (reference sequence). This CDR3 comprises 17 residues. CDR3 region: CASSPGLAGPSTDTQYF. Written as DNA, the CDR3 is TGTGCCAGCAGCCCGGGACTAGCGGGCCCTAGCACAGATACGCAGTATTTT. Full variable domain (rest looked up from reference TRBV7-9 and TRBJ2-3): DTGVSQNPRHKITKRGQNVTFRCDPISEHNRLYWYRQTLGQGPEFLTYFQNEAQLEKSRLLSDRFSAERPKGSFSTLEIQRTEQGDSAMYLCASSPGLAGPSTDTQYFGPGTRLTVL.

This clonotype was counted only a few times. The junction does not match germline at one end; this may be a read error. The J gene is TRBJ2-5, the V gene TRBV7-7; 12 positions agree with TRBD2. This CDR3 is built from 17 residues. From germline, CDR1 is SSHAT and CDR2 FNYEAQ (reference sequence). The chain's CDR3 is CASSPRLAGEGAETQYF. The CDR3 nucleotides are TGTGCTAGCAGCCCCCGACTAGCGGGAGAAGGCGCAGAGACCCAGTACTTC.

CDR3 amino acids: CASSLAGEWNEQFF. As DNA, the CDR3 is TGTGCCAGCAGCCTAGCGGGAGAGTGGAATGAGCAGTTCTTC. The V and J genes are TRBV11-2 and TRBJ2-1, with 10 bases matching TRBD2. The CDR3 is 14 amino acids. Germline V gene sequence: CDR1 SGHAT, CDR2 FQNNGV. Trimming cost V 5 bases and J 7 bases; bases outside gene matches: 5. Complete variable domain (other parts from reference TRBV11-2 and TRBJ2-1): EAGVAQSPRYKIIEKRQSVAFWCNPISGHATLYWYQQILGQGPKLLIQFQNNGVVDDSQLPKDRFSAERLKGVDSTLKIQPAKLEDSAVYLCASSLAGEWNEQFFGPGTRLTVL.

The genes are TRBV7-3 and TRBJ2-3, with 8 nucleotides matching TRBD2. In germline, CDR1 is SGHTA, CDR2 FQGTGA. The trim removed 5 bases at V and 3 bases at J, leaving 4 bases unmatched. CDR3 size: 14 residues. The DNA of the CDR3 is TGTGCCAGCAGCACGGGGGGGTGGACAGATACGCAGTATTTT. Amino acids: CASSTGGWTDTQYF.

In its sample, this clonotype was seen once. The rearrangement joins TRBV24-1 to TRBJ1-1, with 7 bases matching TRBD1. V shed 5 bases and J 5 bases; nucleotides not matched to a gene: 4. The CDR3 is made up of 13 amino acids. The germline V gene has CDR1 KGHDR and CDR2 SFDVKD. The CDR3 loop reads CATSGQGKTEAFF. The CDR3 region has the DNA TGTGCCACCAGTGGACAGGGAAAGACTGAAGCTTTCTTT.

The count of this clonotype is one. A much larger clone differs from this one at a single base, so this may be a read error. V and J are TRBV5-1 and TRBJ2-5; D is possibly TRBD1 (5 bases). The J call is doubtful: the DNA matches TRBJ2-1 better. This CDR3 has 13 amino acids. Germline CDR1 and CDR2: SGHRS and YFSETQ. The CDR3 spells CATSTQVSNEQFF. The CDR3 region has the DNA TGCGCCACCAGCACACAGGTGTCCAATGAGCAGTTCTTC.

V usage is TRBV6-5 and J usage is TRBJ2-3, with D perhaps TRBD1 (6 bases). From germline, CDR1 is MNHEY and CDR2 SVGAGI. This CDR3 is 15 amino acids long. The ends were cut back, 2 bases at V and 2 bases at J, with 11 bases in the middle. The CDR3 nucleotides are TGTGCCAGCAGTTACAAGGGGGTGCTCACAGATACGCAGTATTTT. Residues: CASSYKGVLTDTQYF.

The gene calls are TRBV7-2 and TRBJ2-7; TRBD1 matches 8 bases. The CDR3 consists of 14 residues. Germline V CDR1 and CDR2: SGHTA, FQGNSA. The trim removed 5 bases at V and 1 base at J, leaving 4 bases unmatched. CDR3 region: CASSVWTGSYEQYF. The DNA of the CDR3 is TGTGCCAGCAGCGTGTGGACAGGGTCCTACGAGCAGTACTTC. The whole variable domain, filled in from reference TRBV7-2 and TRBJ2-7, reads GAGVSQSPSNKVTEKGKDVELRCDPISGHTALYWYRQSLGQGLEFLIYFQGNSAPDKSGLPSDRFSAERTGGSVSTLTIQRTQQEDSAVYLCASSVWTGSYEQYFGPGTRLTVT.

In its sample, this clonotype was seen many times. The chain uses TRBV6-1 and TRBJ2-1; D is perhaps TRBD2 (6 bases). V lost 7 bases and J lost 3, with 16 bases in between. Germline V gene sequence: CDR1 MNHNS, CDR2 SASEGT. The CDR3 contains 15 residues. CDR3 loop: CASNPDGGYYNEQFF. The CDR3 region has the DNA TGTGCCAGCAATCCGGACGGAGGGTACTACAATGAGCAGTTCTTC.

The genes are TRBV11-2 and TRBJ2-1; 7 nucleotides line up with TRBD2. Trimming took 1 base from V and 3 from J; bases not matched to a gene: 9. CDR1 is SGHAT, CDR2 FQNNGV, per germline. This CDR3 has 17 residues. The CDR3, as DNA: TGTGCCAGCAGCTTAGCCGGGCCAGGACTAGTCTACAATGAGCAGTTCTTC. Translating it yields CASSLAGPGLVYNEQFF.

A note on this clonotype: This clone may be a read error of a much larger clone one base away. The chain is built from TRBV12-3 or TRBV12-4 and TRBJ2-5, with D possibly being TRBD1 (8 bases). The J call is in doubt because the DNA end fits TRBJ2-1 better. The CDR3 length is 14 residues. The CDR3 nucleotides are TGTGCCAGCAGTTCCTCGACAGGGGACTACGAGCAGTTCTTC. It codes for CASSSSTGDYEQFF.

This clonotype was counted at least ten times. The chain has TRBV10-3 and TRBJ2-1; 7 positions match TRBD1. V lost 7 bases to trimming and J lost 5 bases; unmatched junction nucleotides: 8. Germline V gives CDR1 ENHRY, CDR2 SYGVKD. This CDR3 contains 14 residues. CDR3 region: CAINPTGIHNEQFF. The CDR3, as DNA: TGTGCCATCAACCCGACAGGGATTCACAATGAGCAGTTCTTC.

This clonotype was counted between two and nine times. The V call is TRBV7-6, the J call TRBJ1-1; D is uncertain. The ends were cut back, 8 bases at V and 2 bases at J, with 12 bases in the middle. The CDR3 spans 13 residues. The germline gives CDR1 SGHVS, CDR2 FNYEAQ. The CDR3 bases are TGTGCCAGCCAAAGCACAGCTAACACTGAAGCTTTCTTT. Amino acids: CASQSTANTEAFF.

This clonotype was seen at least ten times. The V and J genes are TRBV5-6 and TRBJ2-3; no clear D gene. This CDR3 contains 13 residues. Germline CDR1 reads SGHDT; CDR2 reads YYEEEE. V was pared by 3 bases and J by 2 bases, with 7 bases between. Here the CDR3 DNA reads TGTGCCAGCAGCTCCACTATCACAGATACGCAGTATTTT. This translates into CASSSTITDTQYF.

The CDR3 DNA reads as TGCGCCAGCAGTGAGTTCCAAAGCACAGATACGCAGTATTTT. Translation gives CASSEFQSTDTQYF. V usage is TRBV10-1 and J usage is TRBJ2-3; no clear D gene. CDR1 WNHNN and CDR2 SYGVQD come from the germline V gene (reference sequence). The CDR3 runs 14 residues. The V end lost 1 base, the J end lost 0 bases, and 5 bases lay between the germline ends.

This clonotype was observed a few times. The gene calls are TRBV7-8 and TRBJ2-3; possible D gene TRBD1, 6 bases. With the DNA end fitting TRBJ2-7 better, the J assignment may be wrong. This CDR3 spans 17 amino acids. Germline values: CDR1 SGHVS, CDR2 FQNEAQ. CDR3 DNA: TGTGCCAGCAGCTTGCCCCTACGGGACATTAGATTTCGGGAGCAGTACTTC. Protein: CASSLPLRDIRFREQYF.